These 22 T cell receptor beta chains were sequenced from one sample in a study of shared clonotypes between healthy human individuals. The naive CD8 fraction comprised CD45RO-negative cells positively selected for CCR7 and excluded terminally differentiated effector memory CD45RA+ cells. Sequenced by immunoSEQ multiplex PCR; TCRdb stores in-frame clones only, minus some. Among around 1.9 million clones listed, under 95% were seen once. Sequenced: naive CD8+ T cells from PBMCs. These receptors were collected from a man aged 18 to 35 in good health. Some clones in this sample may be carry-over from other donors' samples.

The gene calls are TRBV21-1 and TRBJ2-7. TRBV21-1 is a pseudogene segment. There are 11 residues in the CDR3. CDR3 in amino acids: CASSKRRLDTF. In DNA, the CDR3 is TGTGCCAGCAGCAAACGCCGCCTCGATACCTTC.

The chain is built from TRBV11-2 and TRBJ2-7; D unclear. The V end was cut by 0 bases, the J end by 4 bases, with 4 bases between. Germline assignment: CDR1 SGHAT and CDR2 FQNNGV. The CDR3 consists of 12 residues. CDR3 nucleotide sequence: TGTGCCAGCAGCTTAGATCAATACGAGCAGTACTTC. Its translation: CASSLDQYEQYF.

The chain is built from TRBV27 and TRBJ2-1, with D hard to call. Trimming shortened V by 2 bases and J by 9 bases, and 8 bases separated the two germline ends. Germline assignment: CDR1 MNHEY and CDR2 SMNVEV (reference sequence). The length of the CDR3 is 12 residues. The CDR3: CASSLGKSEQFF. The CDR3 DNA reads TGTGCCAGCAGTTTAGGGAAGAGTGAGCAGTTCTTC.

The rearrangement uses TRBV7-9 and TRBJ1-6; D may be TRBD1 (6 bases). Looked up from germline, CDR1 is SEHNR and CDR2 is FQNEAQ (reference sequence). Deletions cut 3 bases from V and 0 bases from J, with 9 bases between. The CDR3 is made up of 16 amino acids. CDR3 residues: CASSFGQSSYNSPLHF. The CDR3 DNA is TGTGCCAGCAGCTTCGGACAGAGCTCCTATAATTCACCCCTCCACTTT. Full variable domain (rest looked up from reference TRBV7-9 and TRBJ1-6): DTGVSQNPRHKITKRGQNVTFRCDPISEHNRLYWYRQTLGQGPEFLTYFQNEAQLEKSRLLSDRFSAERPKGSFSTLEIQRTEQGDSAMYLCASSFGQSSYNSPLHFGNGTRLTVT.

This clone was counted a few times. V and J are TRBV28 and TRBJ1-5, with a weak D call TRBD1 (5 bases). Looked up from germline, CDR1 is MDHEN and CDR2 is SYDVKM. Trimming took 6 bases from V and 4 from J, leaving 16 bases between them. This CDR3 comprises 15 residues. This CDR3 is CASRAEDSFNQPQHF. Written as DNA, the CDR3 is TGTGCCAGCAGAGCGGAAGACAGTTTTAATCAGCCCCAGCATTTT.

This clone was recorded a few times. The CDR3 nucleotides read TGTGCCAGCAGTTACAGTGGAAATGAGCAGTTCTTC. This gives the protein CASSYSGNEQFF. The chain links TRBV27 to TRBJ2-1, with D unresolved. This CDR3 is 12 amino acids long. The V gene lost 4 bases and the J gene lost 7 bases, with 8 bases spanning the gap. Germline V lookup: CDR1 MNHEY, CDR2 SMNVEV (reference sequence).

The CDR3 spells CASSLYRGTYEQYF. In nucleotides, the CDR3 is TGTGCCAGCAGTTTGTACAGGGGAACCTACGAGCAGTACTTC. The chain combines TRBV28 with TRBJ2-7; 7 bases line up with TRBD1. The germline gives CDR1 MDHEN, CDR2 SYDVKM. The V segment lost 3 bases and the J segment 2 bases; nucleotides outside the gene matches: 4. The CDR3 contains 14 residues.

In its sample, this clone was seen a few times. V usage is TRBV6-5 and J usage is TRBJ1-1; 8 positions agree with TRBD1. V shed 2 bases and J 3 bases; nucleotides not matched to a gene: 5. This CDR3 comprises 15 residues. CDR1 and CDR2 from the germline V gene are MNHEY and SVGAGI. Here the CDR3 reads CASSYVGRGHTEAFF. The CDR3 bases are TGTGCCAGCAGTTACGTAGGCAGGGGGCACACTGAAGCTTTCTTT.

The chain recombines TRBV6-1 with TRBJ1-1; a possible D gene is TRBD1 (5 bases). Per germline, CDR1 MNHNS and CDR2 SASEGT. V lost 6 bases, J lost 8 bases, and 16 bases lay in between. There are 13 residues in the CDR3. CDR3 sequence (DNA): TGTGCCAGCAGCCAAGAGGGGCCCGGGGAAGCTTTCTTT. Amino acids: CASSQEGPGEAFF.

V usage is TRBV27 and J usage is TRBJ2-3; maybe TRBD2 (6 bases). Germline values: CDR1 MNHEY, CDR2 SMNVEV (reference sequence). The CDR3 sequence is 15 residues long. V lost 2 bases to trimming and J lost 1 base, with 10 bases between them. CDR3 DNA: TGTGCCAGCAGTTTAGTCGGGAGCGGCACAGATACGCAGTATTTT. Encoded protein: CASSLVGSGTDTQYF.

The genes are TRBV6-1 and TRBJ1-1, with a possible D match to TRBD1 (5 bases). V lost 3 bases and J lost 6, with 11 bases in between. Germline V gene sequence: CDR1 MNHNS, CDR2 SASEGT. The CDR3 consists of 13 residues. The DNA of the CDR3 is TGTGCCAGCAGTGAGGGGGTAGGGGCTGAAGCTTTCTTT. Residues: CASSEGVGAEAFF.

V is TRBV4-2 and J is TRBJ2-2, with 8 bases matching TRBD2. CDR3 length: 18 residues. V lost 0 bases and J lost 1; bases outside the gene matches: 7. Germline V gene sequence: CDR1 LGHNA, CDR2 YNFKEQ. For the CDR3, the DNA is TGTGCCAGCAGCCAAGATTTGTTAGCGGGGAAGAACACCGGGGAGCTGTTTTTT. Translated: CASSQDLLAGKNTGELFF.

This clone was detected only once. Written as DNA, the CDR3 is TGTGCCAGCAGCCCGGGGACAGGGGACGTTAACACCATATATTTT. Residues: CASSPGTGDVNTIYF. The rearrangement joins TRBV4-2 to TRBJ1-3; 10 nucleotides line up with TRBD1. V shed 4 bases and J 7 bases; nucleotides not matched to a gene: 7. The length of the CDR3 is 15 residues. The germline CDR1 and CDR2 sequences are LGHNA and YNFKEQ.

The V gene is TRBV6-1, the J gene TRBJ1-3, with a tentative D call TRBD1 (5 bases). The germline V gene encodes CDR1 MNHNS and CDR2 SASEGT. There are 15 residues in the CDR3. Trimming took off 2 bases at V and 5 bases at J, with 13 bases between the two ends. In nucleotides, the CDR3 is TGTGCCAGCAGTGAAAGTTCAGGGCGACGAAACACCATATATTTT. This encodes CASSESSGRRNTIYF.

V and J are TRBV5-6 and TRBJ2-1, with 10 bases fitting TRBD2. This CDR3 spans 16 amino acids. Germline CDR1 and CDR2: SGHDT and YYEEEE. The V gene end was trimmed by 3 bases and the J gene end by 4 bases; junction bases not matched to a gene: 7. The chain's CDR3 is CASSSRASGSYNEQFF. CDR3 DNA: TGTGCCAGCAGCTCGAGGGCTAGCGGGAGTTACAATGAGCAGTTCTTC.

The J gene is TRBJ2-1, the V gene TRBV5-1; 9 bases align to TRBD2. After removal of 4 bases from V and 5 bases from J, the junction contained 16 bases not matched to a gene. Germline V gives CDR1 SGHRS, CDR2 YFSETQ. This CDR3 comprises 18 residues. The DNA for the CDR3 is TGCGCCAGCAGCCCGAGGGTTGGGGCGGGAGGGTACGACAATGAGCAGTTCTTC. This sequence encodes CASSPRVGAGGYDNEQFF.

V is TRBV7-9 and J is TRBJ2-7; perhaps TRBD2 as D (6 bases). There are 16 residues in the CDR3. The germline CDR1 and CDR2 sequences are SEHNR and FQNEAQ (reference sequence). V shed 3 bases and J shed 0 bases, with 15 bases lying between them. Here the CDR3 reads CASSFGDPGLSYEQYF. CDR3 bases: TGTGCCAGCAGCTTCGGGGATCCGGGACTCTCCTACGAGCAGTACTTC.

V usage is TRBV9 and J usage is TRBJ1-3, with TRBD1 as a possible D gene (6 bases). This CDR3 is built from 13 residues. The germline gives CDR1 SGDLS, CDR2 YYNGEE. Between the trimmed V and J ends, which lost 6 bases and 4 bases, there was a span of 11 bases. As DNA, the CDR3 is TGTGCCAGCAACAGGGACGGCGGAAACACCATATATTTT. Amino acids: CASNRDGGNTIYF.

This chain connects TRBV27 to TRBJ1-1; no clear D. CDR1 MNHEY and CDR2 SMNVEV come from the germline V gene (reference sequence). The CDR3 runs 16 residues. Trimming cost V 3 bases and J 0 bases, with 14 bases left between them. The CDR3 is CASSFGFGTLNTEAFF. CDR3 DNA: TGTGCCAGCAGTTTCGGGTTCGGCACTTTGAACACTGAAGCTTTCTTT.

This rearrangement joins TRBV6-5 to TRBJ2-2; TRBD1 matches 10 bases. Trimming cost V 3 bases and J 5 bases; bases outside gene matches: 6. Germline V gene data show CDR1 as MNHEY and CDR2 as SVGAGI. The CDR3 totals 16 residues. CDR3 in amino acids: CASSYDRGPGTGELFF. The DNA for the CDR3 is TGTGCCAGCAGTTATGACAGGGGGCCAGGAACCGGGGAGCTGTTTTTT.

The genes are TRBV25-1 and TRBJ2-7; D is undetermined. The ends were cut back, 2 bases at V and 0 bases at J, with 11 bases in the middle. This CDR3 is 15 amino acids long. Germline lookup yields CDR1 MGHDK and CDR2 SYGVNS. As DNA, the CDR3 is TGTGCCAGCAGTGAAGGAGCTGCGAGCTCCTACGAGCAGTACTTC. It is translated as CASSEGAASSYEQYF.

The CDR3 nucleotides read TGTGCCAGCAGTTTATCCCAAGTGGCGGATACGCAGTATTTT. Translation: CASSLSQVADTQYF. The gene calls are TRBV28 and TRBJ2-3, with no clear D. Germline-derived CDR1 and CDR2 are MDHEN and SYDVKM. The CDR3 is 14 amino acids. V lost 1 base and J lost 6, with 11 bases in between. Full variable domain (rest looked up from reference TRBV28 and TRBJ2-3): DVKVTQSSRYLVKRTGEKVFLECVQDMDHENMFWYRQDPGLGLRLIYFSYDVKMKEKGDIPEGYSVSREKKERFSLILESASTNQTSMYLCASSLSQVADTQYFGPGTRLTVL.